The source of this TCR beta chain is a study of human CD4 T cells and Enterobacteriaceae. Assay: immunoSEQ multiplex PCR; the TCRdb copy retains only in-frame clones and omits some. Found here are 25,000 to 30,000 clones, approximately 81% of them singletons; the top ten hold around 0.88%. The memory gate held CD4+ cells that were not CD45RA+CCR7+CD95- naive cells, over 95% pure. Healthy donors' blood was sourced from blood donation centers in Switzerland. The source is a human donor in good health. Sequencing input: memory CD4+ T cells from blood.

CDR3 nucleotide sequence: TGTGCCAGCAGCTTAGTCGAGAGCCCGAACACTGAAGCTTTCTTT. Translating it yields CASSLVESPNTEAFF. The gene calls are TRBV7-9 and TRBJ1-1; no reliable D call. Looked up from germline, CDR1 is SEHNR and CDR2 is FQNEAQ (reference sequence). The CDR3 runs to 15 residues. Trimming removed 1 base from V and 1 base from J, with 10 bases in between.